These 28 T cell receptor beta chains were sequenced from one sample in a study of T cells in Graves' hyperthyroidism and ophthalmopathy. It was RNA transcripts that yielded the amplified TCR beta CDR3 regions. HTBI primers were the set used in a first-round RT-PCR of the TCR CDR3. One entry per CDR3 protein, called by TCRdb with MiXCR from the multiplex PCR reads. The sample records under 650,000 distinct CDR3 sequences, around 15% being singletons. The material sequenced was blood. All receptors derive from a woman in her twenties or thirties with Graves' hyperthyroidism.

This clonotype was seen many times. The chain joins TRBV5-1 to TRBJ2-1, with 10 nucleotides matching TRBD2. With 3 bases clipped from V and 3 bases from J, the junction kept 3 bases outside the gene matches. Germline CDR1 is SGHRS and CDR2 is YFSETQ. The CDR3 consists of 15 residues. The CDR3 region is CASSSGLADYNEQFF. The CDR3 coding sequence is TGCGCCAGCAGCTCTGGACTAGCGGACTACAATGAGCAGTTCTTC.

At least ten counts were recorded for this clonotype. The CDR3 DNA reads as TGTGCCAGCAGCTTAGACCTCGGACAGGGTGGAGGCTACACCTTC. Amino acids: CASSLDLGQGGGYTF. V is TRBV7-8 and J is TRBJ1-2, with 8 positions matching TRBD1. Unmatched junction bases numbered 9, after V lost 1 base and J lost 8 bases. Germline CDR1 and CDR2: SGHVS and FQNEAQ. The CDR3 is 15 residues long. Full variable domain (outside the CDR3, taken from reference TRBV7-8 and TRBJ1-2): GAGVSQSPRYKVAKRGQDVALRCDPISGHVSLFWYQQALGQGPEFLTYFQNEAQLDKSGLPSDRFFAERPEGSVSTLKIQRTQQEDSAVYLCASSLDLGQGGGYTFGSGTRLTVV.

This clonotype turned up a few times. The chain combines TRBV5-1 with TRBJ2-7; 8 bases align to TRBD1. The ends lost 4 bases at V and 2 bases at J; junction bases unmatched: 8. This CDR3 contains 15 residues. CDR1 is SGHRS and CDR2 is YFSETQ in the germline V gene. The CDR3 loop is CASSPGTGLTYEQYF. The CDR3 region has the DNA TGCGCCAGCAGCCCTGGGACAGGACTAACCTACGAGCAGTACTTC.

This clonotype was detected many times. The chain is built from TRBV24-1 and TRBJ1-5; 8 bases are shared with TRBD1. Germline V lookup: CDR1 KGHDR, CDR2 SFDVKD. Trimming took 3 bases from V and 1 from J; bases not matched to a gene: 7. The CDR3 is made up of 17 amino acids. In nucleotides, the CDR3 is TGTGCCACCAGTGATGGGACAGGCCTGTTAAGCAATCAGCCCCAGCATTTT. Amino acids: CATSDGTGLLSNQPQHF.

This clonotype was seen at least ten times. The chain couples TRBV6-1 to TRBJ2-7; possibly TRBD1 or TRBD2 for D (5 bases each). This CDR3 has 13 residues. V lost 8 bases, J lost 0 bases, and 11 bases lay in between. The V gene's germline CDR1 is MNHNS and CDR2 SASEGT. DNA for the CDR3: TGTGCCAGCGGCCGGGACCTCTCCTACGAGCAGTACTTC. Translating it yields CASGRDLSYEQYF.

This clonotype occurred a few times. The junction departs from germline at one end; a sequencing error may be responsible. V is TRBV7-2 and J is TRBJ2-3; 7 nucleotides line up with TRBD1. Germline V gives CDR1 SGHTA, CDR2 FQGNSA. This CDR3 spans 16 amino acids. This chain's CDR3 is CASSQVQGVYTDTQYF. For the CDR3, the DNA is TGCGCCAGCAGCCAAGTGCAGGGGGTATACACAGATACGCAGTATTTT.

This rearrangement joins TRBV11-2 to TRBJ2-5; D is tentatively TRBD1 or TRBD2 (5 bases each). CDR3 length equals 14 residues. The V end lost 8 bases, the J end lost 0 bases, and 13 bases lay between the germline ends. Germline CDR1 SGHAT, CDR2 FQNNGV. The chain's CDR3 is CASAGAKYQETQYF. CDR3 DNA sequence: TGTGCCAGCGCCGGGGCAAAGTACCAAGAGACCCAGTACTTC.

Ten or more counts support this clonotype. This chain joins TRBV20-1 and TRBJ2-1; D is unresolved. The CDR3 has 11 residues. The germline V gene has CDR1 DFQATT and CDR2 SNEGSKA (reference sequence). CDR3 coding DNA: TGCAGCGGGTTACTTTACAATGAGCAGTTCTTC. This codes for CSGLLYNEQFF.

This clonotype has ten or more counts. This chain connects TRBV29-1 to TRBJ1-1; 9 bases are shared with TRBD1. Germline values: CDR1 SQVTM, CDR2 ANQGSEA. This CDR3 is 12 amino acids long. Unmatched junction bases numbered 0, after V lost 4 bases and J lost 3 bases. The CDR3 sequence is CSVGQGDTEAFF. The CDR3 coding sequence is TGCAGCGTTGGACAGGGGGACACTGAAGCTTTCTTT.

In this sample, this clonotype turned up a few times. The rearrangement uses TRBV7-2 and TRBJ1-4; weak D call: TRBD1 (6 bases). Germline V lookup: CDR1 SGHTA, CDR2 FQGNSA. V was shortened by 0 bases and J by 7 bases, with 12 bases between the two germline ends. This CDR3 is built from 15 residues. CDR3 protein: CASSLAWGASEKLFF. Written as DNA, the CDR3 is TGTGCCAGCAGCTTAGCTTGGGGGGCGAGTGAAAAACTGTTTTTT.

This clonotype was counted many times. V gene TRBV20-1 combines with J gene TRBJ2-5; D possibly corresponds to TRBD1 (5 bases). Between the trimmed V and J ends, which lost 7 bases and 5 bases, there was a span of 14 bases. The CDR3 covers 12 residues. Per the germline V gene, CDR1 is DFQATT and CDR2 is SNEGSKA (reference sequence). CDR3 sequence: CSVTQGLETQYF. In nucleotides, the CDR3 is TGCAGTGTCACGCAGGGTTTGGAGACCCAGTACTTC.

This clonotype was found a few times. This chain uses TRBV5-1 with TRBJ1-1; D not certain. The CDR3 is made up of 12 amino acids. Trimming left V 4 bases short and J 3 bases short, with 7 bases between. Per germline, CDR1 SGHRS and CDR2 YFSETQ. The CDR3 sequence is CASSGKDTEAFF. The DNA of the CDR3 is TGCGCCAGCAGCGGCAAAGACACTGAAGCTTTCTTT.

This clonotype appeared a few times. The chain combines TRBV6-2 or TRBV6-3 with TRBJ2-7; tentatively, D is TRBD2 (5 bases). This CDR3 has 14 residues. Germline CDR1 reads MNHEY; CDR2 reads SVGEGT. V lost 7 bases and J lost 3, with 16 bases in between. CDR3 in DNA: TGTGCCAGCAAGACTACCCACGGACTCTACGAGCAGTACTTC. This translates into CASKTTHGLYEQYF.

The V gene is TRBV6-1, the J gene TRBJ2-7; D gene uncertain. Germline values: CDR1 MNHNS, CDR2 SASEGT. This CDR3 region has 14 residues. V lost 6 bases and J lost 1, with 13 bases in between. CDR3 coding DNA: TGTGCCAGCAGGAGTAGGGTCCCGTCCTACGAGCAGTACTTC. Protein product: CASRSRVPSYEQYF.

The J gene is TRBJ1-1, the V gene TRBV18; 11 nucleotides line up with TRBD1. CDR3 length: 17 residues. Per the germline V gene, CDR1 is KGHSH and CDR2 is LQKENI. V shed 0 bases, J shed 5 bases, and the junction held 8 bases outside the gene matches. In DNA form, the CDR3 reads TGTGCCAGCTCACCACCAGTCGGACAGGGGGCGAGGACTGAAGCTTTCTTT. Its translation is CASSPPVGQGARTEAFF.

The table lists this clonotype with many counts. The genes are TRBV2 and TRBJ1-5; D call uncertain. V lost 3 bases and J lost 10, with 16 bases in between. The CDR3 spans 14 residues. CDR1 is SNHLY and CDR2 is FYNNEI in the germline V gene. The CDR3 coding sequence is TGTGCCAGCAGTGAGGGAGGGTCATCAGGTCCCCAGCATTTT. Amino acid sequence: CASSEGGSSGPQHF.

This rearrangement joins TRBV13 to TRBJ2-5, with a tentative D call TRBD2 (5 bases). CDR1 and CDR2 (germline): PRHDT, FYEKMQ (reference sequence). The CDR3 runs to 15 residues. Trimming removed 0 bases from V and 0 bases from J, with 8 bases in between. The CDR3 loop is CASSLGVDYQETQYF. The CDR3 DNA follows: TGTGCCAGCAGCTTAGGAGTGGACTACCAAGAGACCCAGTACTTC.

The sample holds many counts of this clonotype. The V call is TRBV11-2, the J call TRBJ1-1, with D unresolved. CDR3 size: 12 residues. Germline assignment: CDR1 SGHAT and CDR2 FQNNGV. Trimming removed 4 bases at V and 11 bases at J, with 14 bases between. The CDR3 spells CASSSTSKKAFF. The CDR3 coding sequence is TGTGCCAGCAGCTCGACAAGCAAGAAGGCTTTCTTT.

This clonotype has a count of ten or more. The rearrangement uses TRBV4-1 and TRBJ1-2; the D is unclear. The CDR3 is 15 amino acids. V lost 0 bases and J lost 3, with 11 bases in between. Germline-derived CDR1 and CDR2 are MGHRA and YSYEKL. The CDR3 here is CASSQDRSRYYGYTF. The CDR3 bases are TGCGCCAGCAGCCAAGACCGCAGCCGATACTATGGCTACACCTTC.

The CDR3 bases are TGTGCCAGCAGCTTCCACTGGGGGGACAGCTACGAGCAGTACTTC. This encodes CASSFHWGDSYEQYF. The chain combines TRBV11-2 with TRBJ2-7, with D possibly being TRBD1 (7 bases). The CDR3 length is 15 residues. The V gene lost 3 bases and the J gene lost 3 bases, with 15 bases spanning the gap. The V gene's germline CDR1 is SGHAT and CDR2 FQNNGV.

This clonotype was counted at least ten times. This sequence joins TRBV24-1 and TRBJ2-7, with D perhaps matching TRBD1 (6 bases). The germline V and J ends were trimmed by 11 bases and 5 bases, with 12 bases remaining between them. The V gene's germline CDR1 is KGHDR and CDR2 SFDVKD. The CDR3 consists of 11 residues. This CDR3 reads CANRVRHEQYF. The CDR3 DNA sequence: TGTGCCAACAGGGTTCGTCACGAGCAGTACTTC.

The V and J genes are TRBV5-1 and TRBJ2-2; 9 bases fit TRBD1. The CDR3 totals 18 residues. J was trimmed by 1 base and V by 0 bases; bases with no gene match: 7. Germline CDR1 is SGHRS and CDR2 is YFSETQ. Here the CDR3 reads CASSLVYSGQGNTGELFF. In DNA form, the CDR3 reads TGCGCCAGCAGCTTGGTCTACTCGGGACAGGGGAACACCGGGGAGCTGTTTTTT. Full variable domain (rest looked up from reference TRBV5-1 and TRBJ2-2): KAGVTQTPRYLIKTRGQQVTLSCSPISGHRSVSWYQQTPGQGLQFLFEYFSETQRNKGNFPGRFSGRQFSNSRSEMNVSTLELGDSALYLCASSLVYSGQGNTGELFFGEGSRLTVL.

This clonotype was counted many times. The CDR3 DNA reads TGTGCCAGCAGTGAAATCGGGACTAGCGGGAGTTATGAGCAGTTCTTC. Protein product: CASSEIGTSGSYEQFF. This rearrangement joins TRBV6-1 to TRBJ2-1, with TRBD2 identical over 14 bases. J was trimmed by 8 bases and V by 2 bases; bases with no gene match: 5. Germline CDR1 is MNHNS and CDR2 is SASEGT. This CDR3 region has 16 residues.

In its sample, this clonotype was seen many times. The chain links TRBV29-1 to TRBJ2-1; TRBD2 might be the D (5 bases). The CDR3 is made up of 17 amino acids. V lost 3 bases, J lost 4 bases, and 22 bases lay in between. Germline CDR1 SQVTM, CDR2 ANQGSEA. The CDR3, as DNA: TGCAGCGTTGAGCGGGCCTATGAGGGAGTTGGGTACAATGAGCAGTTCTTC. It encodes CSVERAYEGVGYNEQFF.

This clonotype was observed at least ten times. The chain carries TRBV7-3 and TRBJ2-1, with 8 positions matching TRBD1. Losses at the gene ends were 4 bases for V and 0 bases for J; bases not matched to a gene: 2. CDR1 and CDR2 (germline): SGHTA, FQGTGA. This CDR3 comprises 15 residues. CDR3 nucleotide sequence: TGTGCCAGCAGCTGGACAGGGAGCTCCTACAATGAGCAGTTCTTC. It is translated as CASSWTGSSYNEQFF.

Of note for this clonotype: It is likely a read error, because the conserved phenylalanine at the end of the CDR3 is missing. This rearrangement joins TRBV9 to TRBJ2-7; D is unclear. Germline values: CDR1 SGDLS, CDR2 YYNGEE. V was trimmed by 3 bases and J by 7 bases, leaving 8 bases between them. The CDR3 contains 11 residues. This chain's CDR3 is CASSDPPEQYL. The DNA for the CDR3 is TGTGCCAGCAGCGACCCCCCGGAGCAGTACCTC.

The chain joins TRBV7-3 to TRBJ2-7; 10 positions match TRBD2. The CDR3 spans 13 residues. V was pared by 5 bases and J by 9 bases, with 7 bases of the junction left unmatched. Germline assignment: CDR1 SGHTA and CDR2 FQGTGA. In DNA, the CDR3 is TGTGCCAGCAGCCTTCTAGCGGGAGCGGTGCAGTACTTC. It encodes CASSLLAGAVQYF.

This clonotype has only a few counts. The chain links TRBV28 to TRBJ1-2; a weak D match, TRBD1 (6 bases). Germline V gene data show CDR1 as MDHEN and CDR2 as SYDVKM. Deletions cut 8 bases from V and 3 bases from J, with 13 bases between. The CDR3 extends over 13 amino acids. CDR3: CASADPGDYGYTF. The CDR3 DNA is TGTGCCAGCGCCGACCCAGGGGACTATGGCTACACCTTC.